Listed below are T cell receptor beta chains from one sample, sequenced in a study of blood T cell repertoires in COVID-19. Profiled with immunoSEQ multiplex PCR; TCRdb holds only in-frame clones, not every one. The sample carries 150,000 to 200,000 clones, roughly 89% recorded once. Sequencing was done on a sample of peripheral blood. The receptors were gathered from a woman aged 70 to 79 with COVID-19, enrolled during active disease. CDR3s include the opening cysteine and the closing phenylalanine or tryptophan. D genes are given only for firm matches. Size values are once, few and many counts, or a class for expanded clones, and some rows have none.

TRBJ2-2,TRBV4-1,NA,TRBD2,CASSQDNWLAGIPNTGELFF,TGCGCCAGCAGCCAAGATAATTGGCTAGCGGGGATACCGAACACCGGGGAGCTGTTTTTT
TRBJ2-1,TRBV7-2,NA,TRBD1,CASSLDPSGQGVDEQFF,TGTGCCAGCAGCTTAGACCCTTCGGGACAGGGGGTGGATGAGCAGTTCTTC
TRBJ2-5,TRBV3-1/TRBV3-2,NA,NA,CASSQTLTGRETQYF,TGTGCCAGCAGCCAGACTTTAACAGGGCGGGAGACCCAGTACTTC
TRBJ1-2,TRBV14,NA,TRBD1,CASSQSPTGHGYTF,TGTGCCAGCAGCCAAAGCCCGACAGGGCATGGCTACACCTTC
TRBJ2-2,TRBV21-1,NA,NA,CASSNRDFSLEELFF,TGTGCCAGCAGCAACAGGGACTTCTCCCTTGAAGAGCTGTTTTTT
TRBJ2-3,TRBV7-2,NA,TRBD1,CASSLFGGQGRDTQYF,TGTGCCAGCAGCTTATTCGGGGGACAGGGAAGGGATACGCAGTATTTT
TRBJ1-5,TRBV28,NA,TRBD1,CASSTLGQGAQPQHF,TGTGCCAGCAGTACACTTGGTCAGGGGGCCCAGCCCCAGCATTTT
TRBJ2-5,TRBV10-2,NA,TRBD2,CASSVFSLAETIQETQYF,TGCGCCAGCAGTGTATTTTCCCTAGCGGAGACGATCCAAGAGACCCAGTACTTC
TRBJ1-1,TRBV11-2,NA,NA,CASRGMGAPNTEAFF,TGTGCCAGCAGGGGGATGGGAGCACCGAACACTGAAGCTTTCTTT
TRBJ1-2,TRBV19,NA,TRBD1,CASSPGTGGGRGYTF,TGTGCCAGTAGTCCCGGGACAGGGGGCGGACGAGGCTACACCTTC
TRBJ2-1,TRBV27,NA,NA,CASSLSGGIYNEQFF,TGTGCCAGCAGTCTCTCAGGGGGGATCTACAATGAGCAGTTCTTC
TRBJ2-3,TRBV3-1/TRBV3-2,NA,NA,CASSQGARFGTQYF,TGTGCCAGCAGCCAAGGGGCCCGTTTTGGTACGCAGTATTTT
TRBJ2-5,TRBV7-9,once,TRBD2,CASSLITTGLAETQYF,TGTGCCAGCAGCCTCATTACTACGGGACTAGCGGAGACCCAGTACTTC
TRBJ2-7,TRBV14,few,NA,CASSRDINYEQYF,TGTGCCAGCAGCCGGGACATAAATTACGAGCAGTACTTC
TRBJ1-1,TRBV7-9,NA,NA,CASSLGQGTEAFF,TGTGCCAGCAGCTTAGGTCAGGGAACTGAAGCTTTCTTT
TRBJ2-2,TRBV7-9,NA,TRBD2,CASSLSGAAGGELFF,TGTGCCAGCAGCCTTAGCGGGGCAGCGGGCGGGGAGCTGTTTTTT
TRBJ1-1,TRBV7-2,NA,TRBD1,CASSTSWRTGSEAFF,TGTGCCAGCAGCACCAGCTGGAGGACAGGGTCTGAAGCTTTCTTT
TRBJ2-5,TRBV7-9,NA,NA,CASSLERAQETQYF,TGTGCCAGCAGCTTGGAGAGGGCCCAAGAGACCCAGTACTTC
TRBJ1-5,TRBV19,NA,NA,CASSIQGVRQPQHF,TGTGCCAGTAGTATCCAGGGCGTGAGGCAGCCCCAGCATTTT
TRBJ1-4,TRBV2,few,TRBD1,CASSVGQGVEKLFF,TGTGCCAGCAGCGTGGGACAGGGTGTAGAAAAACTGTTTTTT
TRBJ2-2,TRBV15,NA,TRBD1,CATRQGADTGELFF,TGTGCCACCAGACAGGGGGCCGACACCGGGGAGCTGTTTTTT
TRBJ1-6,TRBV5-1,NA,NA,CASSKGPSPSGVGALHF,TGCGCCAGCAGCAAGGGCCCCTCCCCGTCGGGGGTAGGGGCCCTCCACTTT
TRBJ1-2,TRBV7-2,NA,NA,CASSLGPPPNYGYTF,TGTGCCAGCAGCTTAGGTCCCCCTCCTAACTATGGCTACACCTTC
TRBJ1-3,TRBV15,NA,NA,CATRALSGLGNTIYF,TGTGCCACCAGAGCTCTCTCGGGACTTGGAAACACCATATATTTT
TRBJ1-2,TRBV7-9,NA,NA,CASSFADRLYGYTF,TGTGCCAGCAGCTTTGCGGACAGATTATATGGCTACACCTTC
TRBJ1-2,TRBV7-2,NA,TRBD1,CASSATGAYGYTF,TGTGCCAGCAGTGCGACAGGGGCCTATGGCTACACCTTC
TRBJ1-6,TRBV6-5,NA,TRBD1,CASSYTGDSPLHF,TGTGCCAGCAGTTACACAGGGGATTCACCCCTCCACTTT
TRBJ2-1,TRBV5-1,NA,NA,CASSFISGNEQFF,TGCGCCAGCAGCTTCATTAGCGGCAATGAGCAGTTCTTC
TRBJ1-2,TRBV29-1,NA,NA,CSAETHDYGYTF,TGCAGCGCGGAGACACATGACTATGGCTACACCTTC
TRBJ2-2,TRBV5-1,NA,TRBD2,CASSRTKTSGGPGELFF,TGCGCCAGCAGCCGCACAAAAACTAGCGGGGGACCCGGGGAGCTGTTTTTT
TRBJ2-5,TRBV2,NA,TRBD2,CASRWSGGYQETQYF,TGTGCCAGCAGGTGGTCGGGGGGGTACCAAGAGACCCAGTACTTC
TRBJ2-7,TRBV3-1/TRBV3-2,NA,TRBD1,CASSPKGTGAYEQYF,TGTGCCAGCAGCCCAAAAGGGACAGGGGCGTACGAGCAGTACTTC
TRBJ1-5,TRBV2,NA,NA,CASSGEAPGNQPQHF,TGTGCCAGCAGTGGAGAGGCGCCCGGCAATCAGCCCCAGCATTTT
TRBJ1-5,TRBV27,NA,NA,CASSLQYYNQPQHF,TGTGCCAGCAGTTTACAGTATTACAATCAGCCCCAGCATTTT
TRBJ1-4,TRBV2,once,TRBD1,CASTPGQGYEKLFF,TGTGCCAGCACCCCGGGACAGGGGTATGAAAAACTGTTTTTT
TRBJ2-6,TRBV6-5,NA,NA,CASRVSGANVLTF,TGTGCCAGCCGGGTTTCTGGGGCCAACGTCCTGACTTTC
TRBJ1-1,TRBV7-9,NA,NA,CASSLPGYGAEAFF,TGTGCCAGCAGCTTACCGGGGTACGGCGCTGAAGCTTTCTTT